Listed below are T cell receptor beta chains from one sample, sequenced in a study of T cell changes during pregnancy in multiple sclerosis. Repertoires were generated with immunoSEQ multiplex PCR, while TCRdb's copy carries only in-frame clones and drops some. The sample has about 40,000 clones, more than 80% seen once. The sample was CD4+ T cells from peripheral blood mononuclear cells, taken in the third trimester of pregnancy. The receptors stem from a female donor with multiple sclerosis, enrolled in a pregnancy study. Both conserved end residues are part of each CDR3. Fields, in order: D gene, J gene, clone size, V gene, CDR3 protein, CDR3 DNA. A D gene is named only where the DNA matches it firmly. Where a row states a size, it is once, few, many or the class of an expanded clone; other rows omit it.

D gene: -
J gene: TRBJ1-2
clone size: few
V gene: TRBV2
CDR3 protein: CASRLQGVGGYTF
CDR3 DNA: TGTGCCAGCAGGCTACAGGGCGTGGGTGGCTACACCTTC

D gene: TRBD1
J gene: TRBJ2-2
clone size: -
V gene: TRBV12-5
CDR3 protein: CASGPVPGQGDTGELFF
CDR3 DNA: TGTGCTAGTGGTCCAGTCCCGGGACAGGGCGACACCGGGGAGCTGTTTTTT

D gene: TRBD2
J gene: TRBJ2-2
clone size: -
V gene: TRBV27
CDR3 protein: CASSLLREGLGEGSGELFF
CDR3 DNA: TGTGCCAGCAGTTTATTGCGGGAGGGCCTAGGAGAAGGTTCCGGGGAGCTGTTTTTT

D gene: -
J gene: TRBJ1-1
clone size: -
V gene: TRBV29-1
CDR3 protein: CSVLSGVNTEAFF
CDR3 DNA: TGCAGCGTTCTTTCGGGGGTCAACACTGAAGCTTTCTTT

D gene: -
J gene: TRBJ2-1
clone size: once
V gene: TRBV27
CDR3 protein: CASRGAPSYNEQFF
CDR3 DNA: TGTGCCAGCAGGGGCGCTCCCTCCTACAATGAGCAGTTCTTC

D gene: -
J gene: TRBJ2-7
clone size: -
V gene: TRBV15
CDR3 protein: CATSRGAYEQYF
CDR3 DNA: TGTGCCACCAGCAGAGGAGCGTACGAGCAGTACTTC

D gene: -
J gene: TRBJ1-1
clone size: -
V gene: TRBV7-2
CDR3 protein: CASSLAGVGTEAFF
CDR3 DNA: TGTGCCAGCAGCTTGGCAGGGGTAGGAACTGAAGCTTTCTTT

D gene: TRBD2
J gene: TRBJ2-4
clone size: -
V gene: TRBV4-2
CDR3 protein: CASSPAVREENIQYF
CDR3 DNA: TGTGCCAGCAGCCCCGCTGTCCGGGAGGAAAACATTCAGTACTTC

D gene: -
J gene: TRBJ2-1
clone size: -
V gene: TRBV7-2
CDR3 protein: CASSLARGAANEQFF
CDR3 DNA: TGTGCCAGCAGCTTAGCGCGGGGCGCCGCCAATGAGCAGTTCTTC

D gene: TRBD2
J gene: TRBJ2-7
clone size: -
V gene: TRBV11-2
CDR3 protein: CASSSSGGFTEQYF
CDR3 DNA: TGTGCCAGCAGCTCTAGCGGGGGATTTACCGAGCAGTACTTC

D gene: -
J gene: TRBJ1-1
clone size: -
V gene: TRBV2
CDR3 protein: CASSPTGFEAFF
CDR3 DNA: TGTGCCAGCAGCCCCACAGGGTTTGAAGCTTTCTTT

D gene: TRBD2
J gene: TRBJ2-1
clone size: -
V gene: TRBV5-1
CDR3 protein: CASSLDLAGLENEQFF
CDR3 DNA: TGCGCCAGCAGCTTGGATCTAGCGGGGTTGGAAAATGAGCAGTTCTTC

D gene: TRBD1
J gene: TRBJ2-3
clone size: -
V gene: TRBV30
CDR3 protein: CAWSVLGQGPDTQYF
CDR3 DNA: TGTGCCTGGAGTGTACTCGGACAGGGACCAGATACGCAGTATTTT

D gene: TRBD2
J gene: TRBJ2-3
clone size: -
V gene: TRBV19
CDR3 protein: CASHTSGADTQYF
CDR3 DNA: TGTGCCAGCCACACCAGCGGGGCAGATACGCAGTATTTT

D gene: TRBD1
J gene: TRBJ2-7
clone size: -
V gene: TRBV29-1
CDR3 protein: CSAGTVYEQYF
CDR3 DNA: TGCAGCGCCGGGACAGTCTACGAGCAGTACTTC

D gene: TRBD1
J gene: TRBJ2-7
clone size: -
V gene: TRBV25-1
CDR3 protein: CASSRQGYEQYF
CDR3 DNA: TGTGCCAGCAGCCGACAGGGGTACGAGCAGTACTTC

D gene: TRBD1
J gene: TRBJ2-7
clone size: -
V gene: TRBV5-1
CDR3 protein: CASSTQDRSYEQYF
CDR3 DNA: TGCGCCAGCAGCACCCAGGACAGGTCCTACGAGCAGTACTTC

D gene: -
J gene: TRBJ1-1
clone size: medium-sized
V gene: TRBV4-3
CDR3 protein: CASSQNRDTEAFF
CDR3 DNA: TGCGCCAGCAGCCAAAACAGGGACACTGAAGCTTTCTTT

D gene: -
J gene: TRBJ2-3
clone size: -
V gene: TRBV27
CDR3 protein: CASSLITGFPYTDTQYF
CDR3 DNA: TGTGCCAGCAGTTTAATTACAGGGTTCCCCTACACAGATACGCAGTATTTT

D gene: -
J gene: TRBJ1-3
clone size: -
V gene: TRBV4-2
CDR3 protein: CASSQERRGNTIYF
CDR3 DNA: TGTGCCAGCAGCCAAGAAAGGCGGGGAAACACCATATATTTT

D gene: -
J gene: TRBJ1-1
clone size: -
V gene: TRBV6-6
CDR3 protein: CASSYKLQVPGEAFF
CDR3 DNA: TGTGCCAGCAGTTATAAGTTGCAGGTTCCCGGAGAAGCTTTCTTT

D gene: TRBD2
J gene: TRBJ2-3
clone size: -
V gene: TRBV7-2
CDR3 protein: CASSPTAGGRYF
CDR3 DNA: TGTGCCAGCAGCCCTACGGCGGGAGGGAGGTATTTT

D gene: TRBD1
J gene: TRBJ2-3
clone size: -
V gene: TRBV5-1
CDR3 protein: CASMRDRTPDTQYF
CDR3 DNA: TGCGCCAGCATGAGGGACAGGACCCCAGATACGCAGTATTTT

D gene: -
J gene: TRBJ1-1
clone size: -
V gene: TRBV18
CDR3 protein: CASSLSYSRNTEAFF
CDR3 DNA: TGTGCCAGCTCACTCTCCTACTCAAGGAACACTGAAGCTTTCTTT

D gene: -
J gene: TRBJ1-2
clone size: -
V gene: TRBV10-2
CDR3 protein: CASSGRGRNSNYGYTF
CDR3 DNA: TGCGCCAGCAGTGGTAGGGGCAGGAACTCTAACTATGGCTACACCTTC

D gene: -
J gene: TRBJ2-2
clone size: -
V gene: TRBV5-1
CDR3 protein: CASSQISSNTGELFF
CDR3 DNA: TGCGCCAGCAGCCAAATTAGCTCGAACACCGGGGAGCTGTTTTTT

D gene: -
J gene: TRBJ1-1
clone size: -
V gene: TRBV7-2
CDR3 protein: CASSLGQNTEAFF
CDR3 DNA: TGTGCCAGCAGCTTAGGACAGAACACTGAAGCTTTCTTT

D gene: TRBD2
J gene: TRBJ2-3
clone size: -
V gene: TRBV19
CDR3 protein: CASSIVSGSADTQYF
CDR3 DNA: TGTGCCAGTAGTATAGTGAGCGGGAGCGCAGATACGCAGTATTTT

D gene: TRBD1
J gene: TRBJ2-7
clone size: -
V gene: TRBV28
CDR3 protein: CASRMPGTVGYEQYF
CDR3 DNA: TGTGCCAGCAGAATGCCCGGGACAGTAGGCTACGAGCAGTACTTC

D gene: -
J gene: TRBJ1-2
clone size: -
V gene: TRBV19
CDR3 protein: CASSILETYDGYTF
CDR3 DNA: TGTGCCAGTAGTATACTCGAGACATATGATGGCTACACCTTC

D gene: TRBD2
J gene: TRBJ2-3
clone size: -
V gene: TRBV6-1
CDR3 protein: CASSGVLAGYTDTQYF
CDR3 DNA: TGTGCCAGCAGTGGAGTACTAGCGGGATACACAGATACGCAGTATTTT

D gene: TRBD2
J gene: TRBJ2-5
clone size: -
V gene: TRBV7-8
CDR3 protein: CATRRTSGREETQYF
CDR3 DNA: TGTGCCACTCGAAGGACTAGCGGGAGGGAAGAGACCCAGTACTTC

D gene: -
J gene: TRBJ1-1
clone size: medium-sized
V gene: TRBV5-4
CDR3 protein: CASSFGQLNTEAFF
CDR3 DNA: TGTGCCAGCAGCTTCGGACAGCTGAACACTGAAGCTTTCTTT

D gene: -
J gene: TRBJ2-1
clone size: few
V gene: TRBV11-2
CDR3 protein: CASSLAHRLANSYNEQFF
CDR3 DNA: TGTGCCAGCAGCTTAGCGCATCGGCTAGCGAACTCCTACAATGAGCAGTTCTTC

D gene: -
J gene: TRBJ2-7
clone size: once
V gene: TRBV2
CDR3 protein: CASSDRGISYEQYF
CDR3 DNA: TGTGCCAGCAGTGACCGGGGGATCTCCTACGAGCAGTACTTC